This TCR beta chain originates from a study of PD-1 blockade in classical Hodgkin lymphoma. Worth noting for this clone: Its antigen remains unknown.

Patients all relapsed after autologous stem cell transplantation, and there was variation in brentuximab vedotin exposure. Relapsed/refractory classical Hodgkin lymphoma patients had complete, partial or progressive responses. General study findings and limits: Newly diagnosed patients and complete responders had comparable diversity at baseline. CD4+ TCR diversity climbed significantly by C4D1, unlike CD8+ TCR diversity. Relative to healthy donors, newly diagnosed patients reportedly had lower baseline TCR diversity, which was reported as lower still in relapsed/refractory patients.

The repertoire was sequenced with immunoSEQ multiplex PCR; TCRdb's copy has only in-frame clones and lacks some. The repertoire holds fewer than 90,000 clones, with approximately 94% as singletons. The CDR3 covers 18 residues. V lost 0 bases, J lost 2 bases, and 10 bases stayed unmatched. Germline loops: CDR1 SGDLS, CDR2 YYNGEE. The source is a human donor with classical Hodgkin lymphoma. The sample in question was peripheral blood mononuclear cells (PBMCs), obtained at baseline. The rearrangement uses TRBV9 and TRBJ2-1, with 8 bases matching TRBD1. The CDR3 DNA is TGTGCCAGCAGCGTAGGGGTCTCAGACAGGGGAACCTACAATGAGCAGTTCTTC. This encodes CASSVGVSDRGTYNEQFF.